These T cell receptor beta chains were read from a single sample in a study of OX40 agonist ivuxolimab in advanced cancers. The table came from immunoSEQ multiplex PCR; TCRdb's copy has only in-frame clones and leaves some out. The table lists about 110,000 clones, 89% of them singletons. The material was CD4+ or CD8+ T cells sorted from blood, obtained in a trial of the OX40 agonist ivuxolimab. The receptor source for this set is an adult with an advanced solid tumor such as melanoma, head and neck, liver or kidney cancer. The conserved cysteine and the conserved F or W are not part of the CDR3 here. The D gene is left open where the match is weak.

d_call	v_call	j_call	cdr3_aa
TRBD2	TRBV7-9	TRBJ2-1	ASSLRLAGGPSEQF
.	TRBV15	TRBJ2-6	ATSRDSGANVLT
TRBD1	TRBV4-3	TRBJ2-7	ASSQGGTESSYEQY
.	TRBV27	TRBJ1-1	ASSPYGARTEAF
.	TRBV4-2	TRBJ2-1	ASSRPSTHEQF
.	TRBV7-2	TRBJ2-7	ASSSGTSYEQY
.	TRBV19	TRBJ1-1	ASSLERGTEMNTEAF
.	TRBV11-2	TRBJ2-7	ASTQGEISYEQY
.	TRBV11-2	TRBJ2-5	ASSPPYQTQY
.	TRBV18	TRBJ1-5	ASSPRLDQPQH
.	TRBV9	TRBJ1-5	ASSVGTEGQPQH
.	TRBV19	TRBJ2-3	ASSIGRVIDTQY
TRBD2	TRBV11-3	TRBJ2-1	ASSLGAGAINEQF
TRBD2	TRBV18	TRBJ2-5	ASSTSLAGGPETQY
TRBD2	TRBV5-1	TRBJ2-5	ASSPRIASGERQETQY
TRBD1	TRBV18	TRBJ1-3	ASSDIRGPGNTIY
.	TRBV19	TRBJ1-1	ASSYRAYPSKTEAF
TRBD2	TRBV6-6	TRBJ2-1	ASRTRRGVFNEQF
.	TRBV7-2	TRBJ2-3	ASSSPGTPTQY
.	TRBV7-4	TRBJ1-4	ASSLRLNEKLF
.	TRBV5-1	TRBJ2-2	ASSLLNGNTGELF
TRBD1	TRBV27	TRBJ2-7	ASSPQGYEQY
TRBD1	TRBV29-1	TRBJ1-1	SVDRAGTGGLGSF
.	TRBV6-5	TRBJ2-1	ASRGGYNEQF
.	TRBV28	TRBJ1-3	ASSTQGLSPHTIY
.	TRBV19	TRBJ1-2	ASSTSAGQGYGYT
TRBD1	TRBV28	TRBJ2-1	ASSSPGQGTDNEQF
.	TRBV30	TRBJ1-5	AWSVGEGVYSNQPQH
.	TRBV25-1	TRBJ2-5	ASSGWTSRGRGETQY
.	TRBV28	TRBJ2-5	ASSLYELGGETQY
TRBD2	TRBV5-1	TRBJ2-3	ASRLGLADSTDTQY
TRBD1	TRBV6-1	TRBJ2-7	ASSSPWGQGGEQY
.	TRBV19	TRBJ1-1	ASSPGSGEDTEAF
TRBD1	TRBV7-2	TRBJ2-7	ASSTRTGPYEQY
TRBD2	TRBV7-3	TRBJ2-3	ASSLSGGDTDTQY
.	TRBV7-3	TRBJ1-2	ASSLTITEPFYGYT
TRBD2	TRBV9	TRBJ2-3	ASSVSGSTDTQY
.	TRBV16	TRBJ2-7	ASSQSRGWEQY
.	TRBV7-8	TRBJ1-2	ASSLGVSNGYT
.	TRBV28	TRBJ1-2	ASYPGTVKSGGYT
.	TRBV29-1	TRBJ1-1	SVGWGREAF
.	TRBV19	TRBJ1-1	ASSVRENTEAF
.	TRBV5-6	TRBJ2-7	ASSPLASLKRNEQY
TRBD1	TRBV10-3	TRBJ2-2	AISESRQGVTGELF
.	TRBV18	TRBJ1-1	ASSPTRGDTEAF
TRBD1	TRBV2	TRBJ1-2	ASTTLGAGGGVGYT
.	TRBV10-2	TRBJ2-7	ASTEGGMGSYEQY
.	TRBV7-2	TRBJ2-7	ASSLASGAASYEQY
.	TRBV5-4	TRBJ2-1	ASSWVERWEGVYNEQF
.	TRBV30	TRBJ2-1	AWSRGGLYNEQF
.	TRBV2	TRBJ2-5	ASSATRGETQY
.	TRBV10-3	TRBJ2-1	AISERRDEQF
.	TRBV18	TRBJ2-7	ASSPGQALYEQY
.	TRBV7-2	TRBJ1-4	ASSRTGATNEKLF